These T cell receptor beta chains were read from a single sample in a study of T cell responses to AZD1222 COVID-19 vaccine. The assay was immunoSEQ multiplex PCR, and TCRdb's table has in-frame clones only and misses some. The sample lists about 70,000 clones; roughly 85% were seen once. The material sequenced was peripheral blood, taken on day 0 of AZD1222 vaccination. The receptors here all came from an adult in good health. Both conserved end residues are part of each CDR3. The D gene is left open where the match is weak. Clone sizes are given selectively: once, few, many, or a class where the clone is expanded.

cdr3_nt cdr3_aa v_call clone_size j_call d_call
TGTGCCAGCTTTAGTCTTGTTAGAGGTTACAATGAGCAGTTCTTC CASFSLVRGYNEQFF TRBV27 . TRBJ2-1 .
TGTGCCAGTGCTGTTTGGACAGGGAGGGAAGGCTACACCTTC CASAVWTGREGYTF TRBV19 few TRBJ1-2 TRBD1
TGTGCCAGCAGCTTTAGCCGGGCCCCAACCCATGAGCAGTTCTTC CASSFSRAPTHEQFF TRBV5-4 . TRBJ2-1 .
TGCGCCAGCAGCTTGCCCTGGTCGGAGACCCAGTACTTC CASSLPWSETQYF TRBV5-1 . TRBJ2-5 .
TGCGCCAGCAGCATCGGGTACGGTGCCTACGAGCAGTACTTC CASSIGYGAYEQYF TRBV4-1 few TRBJ2-7 .
TGTGCCAGCAGCTTACAGGGTCGTGGCCAGCCCCAGCATTTT CASSLQGRGQPQHF TRBV5-5 few TRBJ1-5 .
TGTGCCAGTAGTCAGAACGGGGAAGGAGGCTACACCTTC CASSQNGEGGYTF TRBV19 . TRBJ1-2 .
TGTGCCATTTCCCCAGGTAGCAATCAGCCCCAGCATTTT CAISPGSNQPQHF TRBV12-3/TRBV12-4 . TRBJ1-5 .
TGCAGCGTTGACAACGAAAGAGACGATACGCAGTATTTT CSVDNERDDTQYF TRBV29-1 . TRBJ2-3 .
TGTGCCAGCACCTCTGCCGGGGGGGGCGAGCAGTACTTC CASTSAGGGEQYF TRBV7-9 . TRBJ2-7 TRBD2
TGCGCCAGCAGCCGGACACCCACCTCGAGCACAGATACGCAGTATTTT CASSRTPTSSTDTQYF TRBV5-1 . TRBJ2-3 .
TGTGCCAGCTCCCCCATAAACACCGGGGAGCTGTTTTTT CASSPINTGELFF TRBV18 once TRBJ2-2 .
TGTGCCAGCAGCGGCGGGTGGAGGAACTCTGGCTACACCTTC CASSGGWRNSGYTF TRBV7-9 few TRBJ1-2 .
TGTGCCAGCAGTTTAATTAGCTACACTGAAGCTTTCTTT CASSLISYTEAFF TRBV12-3/TRBV12-4 . TRBJ1-1 .
TGTGCCAGCAGCTTAGCGACTAGCGGAGCCTACAATGAGCAGTTCTTC CASSLATSGAYNEQFF TRBV11-1 once TRBJ2-1 TRBD2
TGCGCCAGCGGACCCGGGCCGCGGGGCACTGAAGCTTTCTTT CASGPGPRGTEAFF TRBV10-1 . TRBJ1-1 .
TGTGCCAGCAGCTTACAGGGTGGACTAGCGGTATACGAGCAGTACTTC CASSLQGGLAVYEQYF TRBV7-8 . TRBJ2-7 TRBD2
TGTGCCAGCAGTGTAGGAGGGGTAGCCCAGAACACTGAAGCTTTCTTT CASSVGGVAQNTEAFF TRBV9 . TRBJ1-1 .
TGTGCCTGGAAGATCGGTTACTCCTCCTACGAGCAGTACTTC CAWKIGYSSYEQYF TRBV30 . TRBJ2-7 .
TGTGCCAGCAGCCTCAGGGTCGCAGTTAATACCGGGGAGCTGTTTTTT CASSLRVAVNTGELFF TRBV5-4 . TRBJ2-2 .
TGTGCCAGCAGCCCCCGGCTGACGGGCGAGCAGTACTTC CASSPRLTGEQYF TRBV9 . TRBJ2-7 .
TGCAGCGCTACACAGGGATTGAACACTGAAGCTTTCTTT CSATQGLNTEAFF TRBV29-1 . TRBJ1-1 .
TGCGCCAGCAGCCAGGGGGACAGGGAGGGACATGGCTACACCTTC CASSQGDREGHGYTF TRBV5-1 . TRBJ1-2 TRBD1
TGTGCCAGCAGCTTGCAGGGTAGCACAGATACGCAGTATTTT CASSLQGSTDTQYF TRBV5-4 . TRBJ2-3 .
TGCGCCAGCAGCTTGGAAACGACTGGGGCAGATACGCAGTATTTT CASSLETTGADTQYF TRBV5-1 . TRBJ2-3 .
TGTGCCAGCAGCAGACAGGGAAATCAGCCCCAGCATTTT CASSRQGNQPQHF TRBV11-2 . TRBJ1-5 TRBD1
TGTGCCAGTACCAGACGGACCCTTAACACTGAAGCTTTCTTT CASTRRTLNTEAFF TRBV19 . TRBJ1-1 .
TGTGCCCTAGGGACGGATAGCACAGATACGCAGTATTTT CALGTDSTDTQYF TRBV10-3 . TRBJ2-3 .
TGTGCCAGCAGTGCAGGGGACACCCCCAGGGAAAATGAGCAGTTCTTC CASSAGDTPRENEQFF TRBV25-1 . TRBJ2-1 .
TGTGCCAGCAGCAAAGGGACAGAGGGAGAGACCCAGTACTTC CASSKGTEGETQYF TRBV21-1 . TRBJ2-5 .
TGTGCCAGCAGACCGACAGCGGGAGGAAAGTACGAGCAGTACTTC CASRPTAGGKYEQYF TRBV3-1/TRBV3-2 . TRBJ2-7 TRBD2
TGTGCCAGCAGGTTGGGACCCCAGGGCGAGCAGTACTTC CASRLGPQGEQYF TRBV7-2 . TRBJ2-7 .
TGTGCCAGCAGCTTAAATGGTCAGCCCCAGCATTTT CASSLNGQPQHF TRBV11-2 . TRBJ1-5 .